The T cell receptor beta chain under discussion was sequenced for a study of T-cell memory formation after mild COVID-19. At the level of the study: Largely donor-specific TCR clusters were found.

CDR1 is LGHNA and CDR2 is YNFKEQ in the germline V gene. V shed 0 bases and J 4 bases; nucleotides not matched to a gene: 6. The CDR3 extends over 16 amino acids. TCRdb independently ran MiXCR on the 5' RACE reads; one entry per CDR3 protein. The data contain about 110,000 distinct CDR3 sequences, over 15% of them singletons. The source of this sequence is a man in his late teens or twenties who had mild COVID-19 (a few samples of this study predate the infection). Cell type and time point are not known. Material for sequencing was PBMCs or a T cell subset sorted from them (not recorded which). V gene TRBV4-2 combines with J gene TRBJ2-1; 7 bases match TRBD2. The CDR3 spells CASSQDDGGTYNEQFF. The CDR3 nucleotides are TGTGCCAGCAGCCAAGATGACGGGGGGACGTACAATGAGCAGTTCTTC.